This T cell receptor beta chain is from a study of CD8+CD57+ T cells in acquired aplastic anemia. V lost 0 bases to trimming and J lost 2 bases; unmatched junction nucleotides: 10. The CDR3 is made up of 17 amino acids. CDR1 is DFQATT and CDR2 is SNEGSKA in the germline V gene (reference sequence). It was patients with CD8+CD57+ cell expansion by flow cytometry who were chosen for sequencing. TCR beta VDJ combinations and CDR3 sequences were profiled from genomic DNA. TCRdb analysed the reads with MiXCR anew, one entry per CDR3 protein. The sample has approximately 470,000 distinct CDR3 sequences; approximately 32% are singletons.

This receptor was identified in a human donor with aplastic anemia. The chain recombines TRBV20-1 with TRBJ2-3, with TRBD1 matching over 8 bases. Sequences were obtained from sorted CD4+, CD8+, or CD8+CD57+ T cells (not recorded which) from PBMCs. In DNA, the CDR3 is TGCAGTGCTAGAGATGTCAGACAGGGGATTTTCACAGATACGCAGTATTTT. It encodes CSARDVRQGIFTDTQYF.